This record looks at one T cell receptor beta chain sequence and its context. CDR1 SNHLY and CDR2 FYNNEI come from the germline V gene. This CDR3 spans 15 amino acids. J was trimmed by 2 bases and V by 8 bases; bases with no gene match: 9. Obtained from alopecia areata patients were lesional scalp punch biopsies along with peripheral blood. Isolation of CD4+ and CD8+ T cells from PBMCs was achieved by sorting. Extraction and reverse transcription of RNA yielded cDNA as the sequencing template. Assay: immunoSEQ multiplex PCR; the TCRdb copy retains only in-frame clones and omits some. Altogether tens of thousands of clones are present, roughly 58% being singletons, with the ten largest covering under 20%. These data originate in a study of CD8+ T cells in alopecia areata.

This sequence was found in a human donor with alopecia areata. The chain joins TRBV2 to TRBJ2-3; 8 nucleotides match TRBD1. Sequencing was done on a sample of NKG2D-high CD8+ T cells sorted from blood. CDR3 coding DNA: TGTGCCAGCCCTCCGGGACAGGAAATCACAGATACGCAGTATTTT. Translated, it gives CASPPGQEITDTQYF. Combining the CDR3 with reference TRBV2 and TRBJ2-3 gives the whole variable domain EPEVTQTPSHQVTQMGQEVILRCVPISNHLYFYWYRQILGQKVEFLVSFYNNEISEKSEIFDDQFSVERPDGSNFTLKIRSTKLEDSAMYFCASPPGQEITDTQYFGPGTRLTVL.